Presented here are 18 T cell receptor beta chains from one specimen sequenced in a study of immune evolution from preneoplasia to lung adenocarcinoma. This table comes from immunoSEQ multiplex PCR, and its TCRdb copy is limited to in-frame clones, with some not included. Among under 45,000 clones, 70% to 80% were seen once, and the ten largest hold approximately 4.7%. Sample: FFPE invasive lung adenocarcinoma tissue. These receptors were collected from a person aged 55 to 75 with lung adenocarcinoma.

CDR3 protein: CASSLSGFGQYF. CDR3 DNA sequence: TGTGCCAGCAGTTTATCTGGGTTCGGGCAGTACTTC. The chain uses TRBV27 and TRBJ2-7; D ambiguous. Trimming cost V 0 bases and J 9 bases, with 9 bases left between them. Germline V CDR1 and CDR2: MNHEY, SMNVEV (reference sequence). The CDR3 has 12 residues.

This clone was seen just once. CDR3: CSASRTEAFF. The CDR3 DNA reads as TGCAGTGCTAGCCGTACTGAAGCTTTCTTT. J is TRBJ1-1 and V is TRBV20-1; D remains ambiguous. Germline V gene sequence: CDR1 DFQATT, CDR2 SNEGSKA (reference sequence). V lost 3 bases and J lost 5, with 4 bases in between. The length of the CDR3 is 10 residues.

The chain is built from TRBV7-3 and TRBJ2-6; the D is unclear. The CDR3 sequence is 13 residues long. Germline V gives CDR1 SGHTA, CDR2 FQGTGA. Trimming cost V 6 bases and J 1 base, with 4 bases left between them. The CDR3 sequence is CASRLSGANVLTF. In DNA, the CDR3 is TGTGCCAGCAGGCTATCTGGGGCCAACGTCCTGACTTTC.

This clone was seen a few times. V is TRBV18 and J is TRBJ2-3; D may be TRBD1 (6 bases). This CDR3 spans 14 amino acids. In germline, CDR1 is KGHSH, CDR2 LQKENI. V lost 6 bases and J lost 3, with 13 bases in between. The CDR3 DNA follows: TGTGCCAGCTCTCCATCTAGGGGGACAGATACGCAGTATTTT. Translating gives CASSPSRGTDTQYF.

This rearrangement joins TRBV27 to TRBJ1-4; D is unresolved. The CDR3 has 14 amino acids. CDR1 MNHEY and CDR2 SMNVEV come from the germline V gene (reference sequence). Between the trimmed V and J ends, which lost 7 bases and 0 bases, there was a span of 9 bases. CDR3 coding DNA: TGTGCCAGCAAGAGAACACCAACTAATGAAAAACTGTTTTTT. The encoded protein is CASKRTPTNEKLFF.

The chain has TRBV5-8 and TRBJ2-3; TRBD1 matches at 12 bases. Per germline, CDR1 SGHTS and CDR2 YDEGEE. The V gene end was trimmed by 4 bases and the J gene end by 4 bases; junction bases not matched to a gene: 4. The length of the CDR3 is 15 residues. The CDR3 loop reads CASSPGTGGPDTQYF. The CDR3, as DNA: TGTGCCAGCAGCCCAGGGACAGGGGGCCCAGATACGCAGTATTTT.

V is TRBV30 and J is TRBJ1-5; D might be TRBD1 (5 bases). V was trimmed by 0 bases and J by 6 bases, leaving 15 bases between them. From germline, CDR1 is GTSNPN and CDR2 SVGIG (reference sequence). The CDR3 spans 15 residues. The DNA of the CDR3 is TGTGCCTGGAGTGTAGAAACGGCCAGGGCTCAGCCCCAGCATTTT. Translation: CAWSVETARAQPQHF.

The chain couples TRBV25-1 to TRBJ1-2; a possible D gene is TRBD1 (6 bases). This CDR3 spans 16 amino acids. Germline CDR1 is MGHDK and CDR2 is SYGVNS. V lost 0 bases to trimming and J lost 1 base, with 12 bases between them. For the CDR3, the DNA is TGTGCCAGCAGTGAATATTTGGAGGGGGGTAACTATGGCTACACCTTC. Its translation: CASSEYLEGGNYGYTF.

In nucleotides, the CDR3 is TGCGCCAGCAGCTTGGCGGAGGGGGTGTCCTACAATGAGCAGTTCTTC. Its protein is CASSLAEGVSYNEQFF. The V and J genes are TRBV5-1 and TRBJ2-1; D tentatively fits TRBD1 or TRBD2 (6 bases each). Trimming pared 0 bases from V and 1 base from J, leaving 11 bases between. Germline V gene data show CDR1 as SGHRS and CDR2 as YFSETQ. The CDR3 runs to 16 residues.

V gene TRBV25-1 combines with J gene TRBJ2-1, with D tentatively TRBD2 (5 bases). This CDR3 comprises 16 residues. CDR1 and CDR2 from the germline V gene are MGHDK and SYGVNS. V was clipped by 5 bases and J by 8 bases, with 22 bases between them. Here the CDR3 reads CASSPNRVGSKDEQFF. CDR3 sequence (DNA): TGTGCCAGCAGTCCGAACCGGGTTGGGAGTAAGGATGAGCAGTTCTTC.

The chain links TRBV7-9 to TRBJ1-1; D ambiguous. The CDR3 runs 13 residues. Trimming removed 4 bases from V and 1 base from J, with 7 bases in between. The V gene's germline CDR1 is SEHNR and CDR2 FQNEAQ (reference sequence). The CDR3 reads CASSSPPNTEAFF. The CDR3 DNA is TGTGCCAGCAGCTCCCCTCCGAACACTGAAGCTTTCTTT.

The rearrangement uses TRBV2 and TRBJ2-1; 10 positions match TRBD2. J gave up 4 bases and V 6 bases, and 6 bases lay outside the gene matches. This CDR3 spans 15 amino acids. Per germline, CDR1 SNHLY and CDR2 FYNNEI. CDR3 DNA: TGTGCCAGCAGGAGTCGGACTAGCGGTTACAATGAGCAGTTCTTC. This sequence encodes CASRSRTSGYNEQFF.

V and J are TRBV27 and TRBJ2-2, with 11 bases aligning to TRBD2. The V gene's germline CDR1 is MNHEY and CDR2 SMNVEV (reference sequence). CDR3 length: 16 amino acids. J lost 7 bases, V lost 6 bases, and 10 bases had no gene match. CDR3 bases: TGTGCCAGCAGAAACTTAGCGGGAGGGCTTGGCGGGGAGCTGTTTTTT. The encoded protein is CASRNLAGGLGGELFF.

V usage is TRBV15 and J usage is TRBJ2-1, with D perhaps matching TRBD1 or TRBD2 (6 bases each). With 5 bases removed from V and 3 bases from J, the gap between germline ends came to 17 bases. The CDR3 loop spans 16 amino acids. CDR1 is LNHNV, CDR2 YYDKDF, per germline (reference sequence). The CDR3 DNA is TGTGCCACCAGCCGCTCCGCGGGGACACTCTACAATGAGCAGTTCTTC. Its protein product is CATSRSAGTLYNEQFF.

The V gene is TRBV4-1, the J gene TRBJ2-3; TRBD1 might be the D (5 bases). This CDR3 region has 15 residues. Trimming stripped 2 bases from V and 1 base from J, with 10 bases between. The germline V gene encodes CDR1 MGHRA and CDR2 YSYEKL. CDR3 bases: TGCGCCAGCAGCCAACAGGGTTTGGGCACAGATACGCAGTATTTT. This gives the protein CASSQQGLGTDTQYF.

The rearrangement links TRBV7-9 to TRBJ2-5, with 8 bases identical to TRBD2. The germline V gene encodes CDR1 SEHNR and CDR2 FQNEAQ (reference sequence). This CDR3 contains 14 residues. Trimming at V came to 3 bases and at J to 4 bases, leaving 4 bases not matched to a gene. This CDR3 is CASSFSAGVETQYF. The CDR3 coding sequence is TGTGCCAGCAGCTTTTCAGCGGGAGTAGAGACCCAGTACTTC.

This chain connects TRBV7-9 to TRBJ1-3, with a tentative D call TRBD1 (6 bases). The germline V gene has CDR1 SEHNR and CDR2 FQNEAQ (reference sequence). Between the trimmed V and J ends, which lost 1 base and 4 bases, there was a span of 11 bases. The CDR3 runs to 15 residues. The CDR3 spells CASSLGTALGNTIYF. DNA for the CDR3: TGTGCCAGCAGCTTAGGGACAGCTTTAGGAAACACCATATATTTT.

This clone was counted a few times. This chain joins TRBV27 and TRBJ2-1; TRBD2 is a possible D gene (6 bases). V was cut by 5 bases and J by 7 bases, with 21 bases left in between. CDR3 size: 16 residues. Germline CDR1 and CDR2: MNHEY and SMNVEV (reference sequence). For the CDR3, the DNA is TGTGCCAGCAGTCCCACAAGGAGGGAAGGAAGGAATGAGCAGTTCTTC. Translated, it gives CASSPTRREGRNEQFF.